Shown below are 28 T cell receptor beta chains from a single sample sequenced in a study of T cell responses to AZD1222 COVID-19 vaccine. The table came from immunoSEQ multiplex PCR; TCRdb's copy has only in-frame clones and leaves some out. The sample includes some 150,000 clones, around 88% of them seen just once. The sequences come from peripheral blood, collected on day 0 of MenACWY control vaccination. These TCRs come from an adult in good health.

The chain has TRBV30 and TRBJ2-2; maybe TRBD2 (5 bases). From germline, CDR1 is GTSNPN and CDR2 SVGIG (reference sequence). V gave up 0 bases and J gave up 6 bases, with 14 bases separating them. This CDR3 is built from 15 residues. The CDR3 DNA is TGTGCCTGGAGTGTATCGGGGATTAGAGCCGGGGAGCTGTTTTTT. As protein: CAWSVSGIRAGELFF. Filled out from reference TRBV30 and TRBJ2-2, the complete variable domain reads SQTIHQWPATLVQPVGSPLSLECTVEGTSNPNLYWYRQAAGRGLQLLFYSVGIGQISSEVPQNLSASRPQDRQFILSSKKLLLSDSGFYLCAWSVSGIRAGELFFGEGSRLTVL.

The chain is built from TRBV6-2 or TRBV6-3 and TRBJ1-5; TRBD1 might be the D (5 bases). This CDR3 has 14 amino acids. Germline CDR1 and CDR2: MNHEY and SVGEGT. V was cut by 2 bases and J by 4 bases, with 9 bases left in between. The chain's CDR3 is CASSYGGGNQPQHF. The CDR3 nucleotides read TGTGCCAGCAGTTACGGGGGGGGAAATCAGCCCCAGCATTTT.

The V call is TRBV6-2 or TRBV6-3, the J call TRBJ1-1; D is possibly TRBD1 (5 bases). Trimming took 2 bases from V and 6 from J, leaving 13 bases between them. The germline V gene encodes CDR1 MNHEY and CDR2 SVGEGT. The CDR3 extends over 14 amino acids. In DNA, the CDR3 is TGTGCCAGCAGTTACCCAGGGACCTCCGCTGAAGCTTTCTTT. It translates to CASSYPGTSAEAFF.

V usage is TRBV28 and J usage is TRBJ2-1, with TRBD2 identical over 8 bases. The CDR3 totals 17 residues. The germline V gene encodes CDR1 MDHEN and CDR2 SYDVKM. The junction had 8 bases not matched to a gene; V was cut back by 2 bases and J by 2 bases. The CDR3 loop reads CASSLGGSGTAYNEQFF. The CDR3 DNA reads TGTGCCAGCAGTTTAGGCGGTAGCGGGACCGCCTACAATGAGCAGTTCTTC.

J is TRBJ1-2 and V is TRBV6-5; D is ambiguous. Germline lookup yields CDR1 MNHEY and CDR2 SVGAGI. Trimming removed 8 bases at V and 7 bases at J, with 11 bases between. The CDR3 has 11 amino acids. The CDR3 DNA reads as TGTGCCAGCTCCGGGGAACTTGGCTACACCTTC. Translation gives CASSGELGYTF.

J is TRBJ2-7 and V is TRBV9; no reliable D call. Deletions cut 1 base from V and 6 bases from J, with 8 bases between. This CDR3 has 12 residues. Germline V gene lookup returns CDR1 SGDLS and CDR2 YYNGEE. CDR3 DNA sequence: TGTGCCAGCAGCGTATGGGAAGGCGAGCAGTACTTC. It encodes CASSVWEGEQYF.

The chain carries TRBV27 and TRBJ2-7; the match to TRBD1 covers 9 bases. V lost 4 bases, J lost 2 bases, and 6 bases stayed unmatched. The CDR3 has 15 residues. Looked up from germline, CDR1 is MNHEY and CDR2 is SMNVEV (reference sequence). Here the CDR3 DNA reads TGTGCCAGCAGTTCACAGGGGGCGCGACCCTACGAGCAGTACTTC. It yields the protein CASSSQGARPYEQYF.

The rearrangement uses TRBV7-2 and TRBJ2-7, with D hard to call. Germline assignment: CDR1 SGHTA and CDR2 FQGNSA. The V and J ends lost 2 bases and 0 bases respectively, with 8 bases between them. The CDR3 is 14 amino acids. The CDR3 reads CASSLMQISYEQYF. The CDR3 bases are TGTGCCAGCAGCTTAATGCAGATCTCCTACGAGCAGTACTTC.

The V gene is TRBV11-3, the J gene TRBJ2-7; 11 positions agree with TRBD2. From germline, CDR1 is SGHNT and CDR2 YENEEA. J gave up 1 base and V 4 bases, and 18 bases lay outside the gene matches. The CDR3 has 20 amino acids. The CDR3 coding sequence is TGTGCCAGCAGCTGGGGCCCGGGACAGGGAAGACTAGCGGGATCCTACGAGCAGTACTTC. Its protein product is CASSWGPGQGRLAGSYEQYF. The full variable domain, completed using reference TRBV11-3 and TRBJ2-7, is EAGVVQSPRYKIIEKKQPVAFWCNPISGHNTLYWYLQNLGQGPELLIRYENEEAVDDSQLPKDRFSAERLKGVDSTLKIQPAELGDSAVYLCASSWGPGQGRLAGSYEQYFGPGTRLTVT.

The chain links TRBV10-3 to TRBJ1-1; TRBD1 might be the D (6 bases). The V and J ends lost 3 bases and 4 bases respectively, with 15 bases between them. This CDR3 spans 15 amino acids. CDR1 is ENHRY, CDR2 SYGVKD, per germline. The CDR3 coding sequence is TGTGCCATCAGTGACAGCGGGGGGCAAGGCACTGAAGCTTTCTTT. As protein: CAISDSGGQGTEAFF.

The rearrangement joins TRBV15 to TRBJ2-2, with TRBD1 matching 7 bases. The CDR3 totals 14 residues. Germline V gene data show CDR1 as LNHNV and CDR2 as YYDKDF (reference sequence). Losses at the gene ends were 3 bases for V and 7 bases for J; bases not matched to a gene: 5. The CDR3 here is CATSSKTGVGELFF. The DNA for the CDR3 is TGTGCCACCAGCAGCAAAACAGGGGTCGGGGAGCTGTTTTTT.

The table lists this clone with a count of one. The chain links TRBV2 to TRBJ2-2, with 9 bases matching TRBD2. This CDR3 region has 17 residues. V lost 4 bases, J lost 6 bases, and 12 bases stayed unmatched. Germline lookup yields CDR1 SNHLY and CDR2 FYNNEI. CDR3: CASSAFERGAVSGELFF. CDR3 DNA sequence: TGTGCCAGCAGTGCTTTCGAGCGGGGGGCCGTATCCGGGGAGCTGTTTTTT. The full variable domain, rest sourced from reference TRBV2 and TRBJ2-2, is EPEVTQTPSHQVTQMGQEVILRCVPISNHLYFYWYRQILGQKVEFLVSFYNNEISEKSEIFDDQFSVERPDGSNFTLKIRSTKLEDSAMYFCASSAFERGAVSGELFFGEGSRLTVL.

The rearrangement uses TRBV27 and TRBJ1-5; perhaps TRBD1 as D (5 bases). Germline assignment: CDR1 MNHEY and CDR2 SMNVEV (reference sequence). The CDR3 runs 15 residues. V was pared by 5 bases and J by 3 bases, with 14 bases between. For the CDR3, the DNA is TGTGCCAGCAGTAGCGCCCAGGGATACAATCAGCCCCAGCATTTT. Translating it yields CASSSAQGYNQPQHF.

V and J are TRBV6-2 or TRBV6-3 and TRBJ2-1; 8 nucleotides line up with TRBD2. The CDR3 totals 12 residues. Germline CDR1 is MNHEY and CDR2 is SVGEGT. V shed 5 bases, J shed 10 bases, and the junction held 4 bases outside the gene matches. The CDR3 DNA is TGTGCCAGCAGTCATAAGCGGGGGGAGCAGTTCTTC. Residues: CASSHKRGEQFF.

The chain carries TRBV9 and TRBJ1-5, with D possibly matching TRBD1 (6 bases). CDR3 size: 14 residues. Trimming removed 7 bases at V and 6 bases at J, with 17 bases between. Germline values: CDR1 SGDLS, CDR2 YYNGEE. The CDR3 protein is CASGADRSPQPQHF. The CDR3 DNA reads as TGTGCCAGCGGGGCCGACAGGTCCCCTCAGCCCCAGCATTTT.

This chain joins TRBV6-5 and TRBJ1-1; D uncertain. Trimming cost V 8 bases and J 1 base, with 8 bases left between them. Germline CDR1 MNHEY, CDR2 SVGAGI. The CDR3 spans 12 residues. This CDR3 is CASGRGNTEAFF. CDR3 nucleotide sequence: TGTGCCAGCGGACGGGGGAACACTGAAGCTTTCTTT.

V and J are TRBV11-3 and TRBJ1-6, with 8 bases fitting TRBD1. CDR3 length: 14 amino acids. The J segment lost 10 bases and the V segment lost 2 bases, leaving 4 bases of the junction unmatched. Germline CDR1 reads SGHNT; CDR2 reads YENEEA. The CDR3 bases are TGTGCCAGCAGCTTAAACAGGGGGAACTCACCCCTCCACTTT. It is translated as CASSLNRGNSPLHF.

The gene calls are TRBV12-3 or TRBV12-4 and TRBJ2-1; 7 bases map to TRBD1. Germline trimming cut 6 bases from V and 8 bases from J; bases unmatched to any gene: 7. The CDR3 loop spans 13 amino acids. The CDR3 DNA follows: TGTGCCAGCAGGCTACAGGGGATCCATGAGCAGTTCTTC. Translating gives CASRLQGIHEQFF.

The chain links TRBV5-1 to TRBJ2-3; 11 nucleotides align to TRBD2. This CDR3 comprises 20 residues. Germline values: CDR1 SGHRS, CDR2 YFSETQ. J gave up 1 base and V 4 bases, and 17 bases lay outside the gene matches. CDR3 sequence (DNA): TGCGCCAGCAGCCCTGGCAGGCCGGGGACTAGCGGATACGGCACAGATACGCAGTATTTT. Its translation: CASSPGRPGTSGYGTDTQYF.

The chain uses TRBV7-9 and TRBJ1-2; the D is unclear. The CDR3 runs to 12 residues. Trimming removed 2 bases from V and 8 bases from J, with 9 bases in between. CDR1 is SEHNR and CDR2 is FQNEAQ in the germline V gene (reference sequence). CDR3 coding DNA: TGTGCCAGCAGCTTAAGTCCTTGGGGCTACACCTTC. Translation: CASSLSPWGYTF.

This rearrangement joins TRBV4-3 to TRBJ2-2, with 7 bases matching TRBD2. CDR3 length: 18 amino acids. The V gene end was trimmed by 0 bases and the J gene end by 7 bases; junction bases not matched to a gene: 14. CDR1 and CDR2 from the germline V gene are LGHNA and YSLEER. CDR3 sequence: CASSQDVGLEGTIGELFF. Written as DNA, the CDR3 is TGCGCCAGCAGCCAAGATGTAGGACTAGAGGGTACTATCGGGGAGCTGTTTTTT.

The V call is TRBV19, the J call TRBJ1-5; D is possibly TRBD1 (6 bases). The CDR3 runs to 14 residues. Trimming left V 6 bases short and J 3 bases short, with 12 bases between. The germline V gene encodes CDR1 LNHDA and CDR2 SQIVND (reference sequence). The CDR3 sequence is CASRYGQFNQPQHF. The CDR3 nucleotides are TGTGCCAGTAGATACGGACAGTTCAATCAGCCCCAGCATTTT.

The chain uses TRBV7-9 and TRBJ1-2; D is unresolved. This CDR3 region has 14 residues. V lost 1 base, J lost 5 bases, and 11 bases lay in between. CDR1 and CDR2 (germline): SEHNR, FQNEAQ (reference sequence). CDR3 bases: TGTGCCAGCAGCTTAGAACCGGGGTCTTATGGCTACACCTTC. It is translated as CASSLEPGSYGYTF.

The rearrangement uses TRBV5-1 and TRBJ2-2; TRBD1 matches 7 bases. The CDR3 is 16 amino acids. V shed 3 bases and J 2 bases; nucleotides not matched to a gene: 7. Germline V lookup: CDR1 SGHRS, CDR2 YFSETQ. The CDR3 DNA is TGCGCCAGCAGCTCGTTGACAGGGCTCAACACCGGGGAGCTGTTTTTT. Its translation: CASSSLTGLNTGELFF.

The genes are TRBV3-1 (or the pseudogene TRBV3-2) and TRBJ1-4; D unresolved. Trimming pared 4 bases from V and 7 bases from J, leaving 16 bases between. Germline values: CDR1 LGHDT, CDR2 YNNKEL (reference sequence). The CDR3 length is 15 residues. Here the CDR3 reads CASSRAARAPEKLFF. CDR3 bases: TGTGCCAGCAGCCGGGCGGCTAGGGCGCCTGAAAAACTGTTTTTT.

The CDR3 reads CASTEGQSFGYYGYTF. CDR3 in DNA: TGTGCCAGCACCGAGGGACAGTCATTCGGGTACTATGGCTACACCTTC. The genes are TRBV11-1 and TRBJ1-2, with TRBD1 matching 7 bases. This CDR3 has 16 amino acids. The ends lost 7 bases at V and 3 bases at J; junction bases unmatched: 14. CDR1 is SGHAT, CDR2 FQDESV, per germline (reference sequence).

This clone appeared once. The chain uses TRBV5-1 and TRBJ1-1; D call uncertain. Per the germline V gene, CDR1 is SGHRS and CDR2 is YFSETQ. This CDR3 has 13 amino acids. Deletions cut 4 bases from V and 3 bases from J, with 10 bases between. As DNA, the CDR3 is TGCGCCAGCAGCCTTATACGGGACACTGAAGCTTTCTTT. It encodes CASSLIRDTEAFF.

The chain links TRBV4-1 to TRBJ1-5; 11 bases agree with TRBD1. Germline CDR1 and CDR2: MGHRA and YSYEKL. J was trimmed by 5 bases and V by 1 base; bases with no gene match: 4. This CDR3 has 16 amino acids. CDR3 coding DNA: TGCGCCAGCAGCCAAGGGGGACAGGGGGTTGATCAGCCCCAGCATTTT. It translates to CASSQGGQGVDQPQHF.